The 14 T cell receptor beta chains in this list originate from one sample, sequenced in a study of naive and memory T cell subsets. An equimolar mix of two oligonucleotides served as the beta constant-region primer for TRBC1 and TRBC2. The ligated cDNA underwent four PCR rounds using SP2 and nested alpha and beta constant-region primers. MiXCR, applied by TCRdb to the UMI-ligation and nested PCR reads, yields one record per CDR3 protein. This sample carries around 140,000 distinct CDR3 sequences, roughly a fifth of them seen once, and the ten largest clones take 0.5% to 0.75%. These receptors' targets are unknown. Findings and caveats of the study: Possibly reflecting memory cells re-expressing CD45RA, a few larger clonotypes occurred in naive repertoires, especially CD8.

The sample was naive CD8+ T cells from blood. These receptors were collected from a human donor in good health.

At least ten counts were recorded for this clonotype. This chain connects TRBV11-2 to TRBJ2-1; D gene ambiguous. Trimming cost V 1 base and J 5 bases, with 6 bases left between them. The CDR3 loop spans 13 amino acids. Germline CDR1 and CDR2: SGHAT and FQNNGV. CDR3: CASSLVSNNEQFF. CDR3 nucleotides: TGTGCCAGCAGCTTAGTTTCTAACAATGAGCAGTTCTTC. Full variable domain (missing parts from reference TRBV11-2 and TRBJ2-1): EAGVAQSPRYKIIEKRQSVAFWCNPISGHATLYWYQQILGQGPKLLIQFQNNGVVDDSQLPKDRFSAERLKGVDSTLKIQPAKLEDSAVYLCASSLVSNNEQFFGPGTRLTVL.

V gene TRBV29-1 combines with J gene TRBJ2-1; D is perhaps TRBD1 (5 bases). This CDR3 spans 13 amino acids. The V end was cut by 0 bases, the J end by 5 bases, with 8 bases between. Germline CDR1 SQVTM, CDR2 ANQGSEA. Written as DNA, the CDR3 is TGCAGCGTTGAAGAGGGCAGGGACAATGAGCAGTTCTTC. This sequence encodes CSVEEGRDNEQFF.

The CDR3 DNA reads as TGTGCCAGCAGCAAGGGAATGGCAGGGCCCGTGGGAGAGACCCAGTACTTC. This translates into CASSKGMAGPVGETQYF. The chain couples TRBV21-1 to TRBJ2-5; TRBD2, the table's D call, lacks a check against the DNA. TRBV21-1 represents a pseudogene. The CDR3 sequence is 17 residues long.

CDR3 protein: CASSLPGWSYNEQFF. CDR3 sequence (DNA): TGTGCCAGCAGTTTACCCGGATGGTCCTACAATGAGCAGTTCTTC. V usage is TRBV12-3 or TRBV12-4 and J usage is TRBJ2-1; D is ambiguous. This CDR3 contains 15 residues. The V and J ends lost 2 bases and 1 base respectively, with 9 bases between them.

The chain combines TRBV6-5 with TRBJ2-1; TRBD2 matches 9 bases. Germline V gene sequence: CDR1 MNHEY, CDR2 SVGAGI. This CDR3 region has 14 residues. The V gene end was trimmed by 6 bases and the J gene end by 9 bases; junction bases not matched to a gene: 9. The CDR3 bases are TGTGCCAGCAGACGGACTAGCGAGAATGGTGAGCAGTTCTTC. Its translation: CASRRTSENGEQFF.

At least ten counts were recorded for this clonotype. The chain is built from TRBV28 and TRBJ2-7; D is tentatively TRBD1 or TRBD2 (7 bases each). The CDR3 totals 19 residues. V lost 3 bases, J lost 0 bases, and 24 bases lay in between. Germline CDR1 and CDR2: MDHEN and SYDVKM. The CDR3 sequence: CASSFSVDPGGAFSYEQYF. In nucleotides, the CDR3 is TGTGCCAGCAGTTTCTCGGTAGATCCAGGGGGGGCCTTCTCCTACGAGCAGTACTTC. Full variable domain (missing parts from reference TRBV28 and TRBJ2-7): DVKVTQSSRYLVKRTGEKVFLECVQDMDHENMFWYRQDPGLGLRLIYFSYDVKMKEKGDIPEGYSVSREKKERFSLILESASTNQTSMYLCASSFSVDPGGAFSYEQYFGPGTRLTVT.

V gene TRBV24-1 combines with J gene TRBJ2-1; possible D gene TRBD2, 5 bases. Germline CDR1 KGHDR, CDR2 SFDVKD. The CDR3 has 12 amino acids. V dropped 5 bases and J dropped 9 bases, with 10 bases sitting between them. The CDR3 spells CATSVGGGEQFF. CDR3 nucleotide sequence: TGTGCCACCAGTGTCGGAGGTGGTGAGCAGTTCTTC.

This clonotype was recorded a few times. J is TRBJ2-7 and V is TRBV27; perhaps D is TRBD1 or TRBD2 (5 bases each). The germline V gene has CDR1 MNHEY and CDR2 SMNVEV (reference sequence). V was cut by 6 bases and J by 6 bases, with 21 bases left in between. CDR3 length: 15 amino acids. CDR3: CASRYITSGTLEQYF. Written as DNA, the CDR3 is TGTGCCAGCAGATACATCACTTCCGGGACCCTCGAGCAGTACTTC.

This clonotype was seen only a few times. The chain joins TRBV4-1 to TRBJ2-1, with a weak D call TRBD2 (6 bases). The V gene's germline CDR1 is MGHRA and CDR2 YSYEKL. There are 18 residues in the CDR3. V lost 0 bases and J 3 bases, leaving 18 bases between the germline ends. For the CDR3, the DNA is TGCGCCAGCAGCCAAGATGATCCAACTAGCCCCCGCTACAATGAGCAGTTCTTC. Protein sequence: CASSQDDPTSPRYNEQFF.

The chain has TRBV12-3 or TRBV12-4 and TRBJ1-1, with D uncertain. V was pared by 6 bases and J by 0 bases, with 8 bases between. This CDR3 has 13 amino acids. The CDR3 nucleotides read TGTGCCAGCAGACGGGAGTTGAACACTGAAGCTTTCTTT. Protein sequence: CASRRELNTEAFF.

This sequence joins TRBV11-3 and TRBJ2-1; 10 bases align to TRBD2. Germline V gene data show CDR1 as SGHNT and CDR2 as YENEEA. This CDR3 comprises 15 residues. Trimming at V came to 1 base and at J to 5 bases, leaving 2 bases not matched to a gene. The DNA for the CDR3 is TGTGCCAGCAGCTTAGGGACTAGCGGAAACAATGAGCAGTTCTTC. Residues: CASSLGTSGNNEQFF.

There are a few counts of this clonotype. This chain connects TRBV7-9 to TRBJ1-5; 7 nucleotides align to TRBD1. The CDR3 is 15 residues long. V gave up 5 bases and J gave up 3 bases; unmatched junction bases: 7. Germline values: CDR1 SEHNR, CDR2 FQNEAQ (reference sequence). CDR3 bases: TGTGCCAGCAGCAAAGGAACAGGGGTCAATCAGCCCCAGCATTTT. The encoded protein is CASSKGTGVNQPQHF.

The CDR3, as DNA: TGTGCCAGCAGCTTAGCGTACAGGGGGGAGGGAGATACGCAGTATTTT. Its translation: CASSLAYRGEGDTQYF. The rearrangement links TRBV7-2 to TRBJ2-3, with D possibly TRBD1 on 8 matching bases. The CDR3 loop spans 16 amino acids. CDR1 SGHTA and CDR2 FQGNSA come from the germline V gene. V lost 0 bases, J lost 5 bases, and 15 bases lay in between.

This clonotype was counted a few times. This chain links TRBV12-3 or TRBV12-4 with TRBJ2-1; weak D call: TRBD2 (6 bases). The germline V and J ends were trimmed by 2 bases and 2 bases, with 10 bases remaining between them. This CDR3 has 15 amino acids. The CDR3 DNA reads as TGTGCCAGCAGTTTACCGGGACTTACCTACAATGAGCAGTTCTTC. Encoded protein: CASSLPGLTYNEQFF.